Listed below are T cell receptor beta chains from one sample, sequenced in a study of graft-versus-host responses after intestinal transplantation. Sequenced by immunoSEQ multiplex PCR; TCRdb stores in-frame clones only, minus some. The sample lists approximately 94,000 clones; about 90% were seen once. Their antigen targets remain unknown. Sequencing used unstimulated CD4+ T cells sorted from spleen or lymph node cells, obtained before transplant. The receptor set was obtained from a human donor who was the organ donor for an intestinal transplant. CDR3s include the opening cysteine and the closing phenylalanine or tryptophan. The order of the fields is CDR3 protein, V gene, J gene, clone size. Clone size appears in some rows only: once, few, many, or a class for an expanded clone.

CDR3: CASSGGAGEYQPQHF
V: TRBV2
J: TRBJ1-5
size: -

CDR3: CASSFTGAGEKLFF
V: TRBV28
J: TRBJ1-4
size: -

CDR3: CASSAHTGHRTEAFF
V: TRBV5-6
J: TRBJ1-1
size: once

CDR3: CASSYSEANTEAFF
V: TRBV6-5
J: TRBJ1-1
size: -

CDR3: CASSVGAAYEQYF
V: TRBV19
J: TRBJ2-7
size: few

CDR3: CASSLAQLGTARGEQYF
V: TRBV11-2
J: TRBJ2-7
size: -

CDR3: CASSLTGSSDTQYF
V: TRBV18
J: TRBJ2-3
size: -

CDR3: CASSLWRGVTGNTIYF
V: TRBV28
J: TRBJ1-3
size: once

CDR3: CASSAKRGTGTPNYGYTF
V: TRBV9
J: TRBJ1-2
size: -

CDR3: CASSRTSGELFF
V: TRBV7-2
J: TRBJ2-2
size: once

CDR3: CASTWVTGELFF
V: TRBV2
J: TRBJ2-2
size: once

CDR3: CASSLERGEGYTF
V: TRBV28
J: TRBJ1-2
size: -

CDR3: CASSFLWTVGNQPQHF
V: TRBV28
J: TRBJ1-5
size: -

CDR3: CASSLEEGRYYGYTF
V: TRBV18
J: TRBJ1-2
size: -

CDR3: CSARGGDTQYF
V: TRBV20-1
J: TRBJ2-3
size: once

CDR3: CAISERTVDGYTF
V: TRBV10-3
J: TRBJ1-2
size: -

CDR3: CASSEDRGTEAFF
V: TRBV6-1
J: TRBJ1-1
size: -

CDR3: CASSLSGGSSYEQYF
V: TRBV4-2
J: TRBJ2-7
size: -

CDR3: CASSARAGGTYEQYF
V: TRBV9
J: TRBJ2-7
size: once

CDR3: CASSPGLAGGNEQFF
V: TRBV7-2
J: TRBJ2-1
size: few

CDR3: CASSPLEYYYQPQHF
V: TRBV27
J: TRBJ1-5
size: once

CDR3: CASNPTVGANYGYTF
V: TRBV5-6
J: TRBJ1-2
size: -

CDR3: CASSTPWGVKNIQYF
V: TRBV28
J: TRBJ2-4
size: once

CDR3: CASSLVLAGAYEQYF
V: TRBV7-9
J: TRBJ2-7
size: -

CDR3: CASRGRMDSPLHF
V: TRBV28
J: TRBJ1-6
size: few

CDR3: CASSTSGAPYEQYF
V: TRBV5-1
J: TRBJ2-7
size: once

CDR3: CASRRQGAYEQYF
V: TRBV11-2
J: TRBJ2-7
size: -

CDR3: CASSASGGGNTIYF
V: TRBV9
J: TRBJ1-3
size: -

CDR3: CASRKGYEQYF
V: TRBV19
J: TRBJ2-7
size: -

CDR3: CASSLAGALQYNSPLHF
V: TRBV5-4
J: TRBJ1-6
size: -

CDR3: CASRGSTGSNQPQHF
V: TRBV6-5
J: TRBJ1-5
size: -

CDR3: CASRGQGSGNQPQHF
V: TRBV6-5
J: TRBJ1-5
size: -

CDR3: CASSWGGTIYF
V: TRBV6-5
J: TRBJ1-3
size: once

CDR3: CASSSDTGGAFGAFF
V: TRBV5-1
J: TRBJ1-1
size: -

CDR3: CSAGRDFTQHF
V: TRBV20-1
J: TRBJ1-5
size: -

CDR3: CASSLPLGTASGTQYF
V: TRBV28
J: TRBJ2-3
size: -

CDR3: CATRNGPQETQYF
V: TRBV10-3
J: TRBJ2-5
size: -

CDR3: CAISAQGGGNYNEQFF
V: TRBV10-3
J: TRBJ2-1
size: -

CDR3: CASSIGFTGELFF
V: TRBV19
J: TRBJ2-2
size: -

CDR3: CASSLFPLSPEAFF
V: TRBV28
J: TRBJ1-1
size: -

CDR3: CASSLWGGATGELFF
V: TRBV5-4
J: TRBJ2-2
size: -

CDR3: CASSSGGDGGYTF
V: TRBV19
J: TRBJ1-2
size: few

CDR3: CAIRPGNPYEQYF
V: TRBV10-3
J: TRBJ2-7
size: -

CDR3: CASSEAGGGNTIYF
V: TRBV6-1
J: TRBJ1-3
size: -

CDR3: CASSLILVPQETQYF
V: TRBV7-2
J: TRBJ2-5
size: -

CDR3: CASSLSRNTEAFF
V: TRBV5-4
J: TRBJ1-1
size: -

CDR3: CASRLDFDNSPLHF
V: TRBV6-1
J: TRBJ1-6
size: -

CDR3: CASSRKVFTEAFF
V: TRBV5-8
J: TRBJ1-1
size: -